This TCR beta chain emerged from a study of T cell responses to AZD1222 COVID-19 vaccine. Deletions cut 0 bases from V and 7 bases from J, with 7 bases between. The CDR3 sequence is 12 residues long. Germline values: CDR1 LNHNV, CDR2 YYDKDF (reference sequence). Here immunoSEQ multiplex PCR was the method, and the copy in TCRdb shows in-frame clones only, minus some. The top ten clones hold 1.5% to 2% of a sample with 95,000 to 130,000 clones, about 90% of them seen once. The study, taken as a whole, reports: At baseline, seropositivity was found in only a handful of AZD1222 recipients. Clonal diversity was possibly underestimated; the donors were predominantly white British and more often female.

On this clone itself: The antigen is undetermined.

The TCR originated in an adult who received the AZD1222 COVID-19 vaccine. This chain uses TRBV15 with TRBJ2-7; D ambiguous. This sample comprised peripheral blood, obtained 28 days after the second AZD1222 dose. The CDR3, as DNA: TGTGCCACCAGCAGAGATAGAGTGGAGCAGTACTTC. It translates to CATSRDRVEQYF.